Below, 20 T cell receptor beta chains from the same sample are listed, as sequenced in a study of T cell responses to AZD1222 COVID-19 vaccine. This table comes from immunoSEQ multiplex PCR, and its TCRdb copy is limited to in-frame clones, with some not included. The repertoire includes some 120,000 clones, roughly 85% of them detected once, and approximately 4.4% sits in the top ten. Source: peripheral blood, taken 28 days after the second AZD1222 dose. Source of these receptors: an adult who received the AZD1222 COVID-19 vaccine.

The table lists this clone with a count of one. The chain recombines TRBV10-2 with TRBJ2-5; the match to TRBD2 covers 11 bases. The trim removed 6 bases at V and 4 bases at J, leaving 7 bases unmatched. This CDR3 region has 15 residues. The V gene's germline CDR1 is WSHSY and CDR2 SAAADI. The CDR3 nucleotides are TGCGCCAGCAGAGTAGCGGGGGGGCGTTTAGAGACCCAGTACTTC. Translating gives CASRVAGGRLETQYF.

The V gene is TRBV11-3, the J gene TRBJ2-2; D not certain. The CDR3 contains 13 residues. The germline V gene has CDR1 SGHNT and CDR2 YENEEA. V was shortened by 2 bases and J by 2 bases, with 3 bases between the two germline ends. CDR3 region: CASSLLNTGELFF. In nucleotides, the CDR3 is TGTGCCAGCAGCTTACTTAACACCGGGGAGCTGTTTTTT.

The rearrangement links TRBV5-4 to TRBJ1-6; D is ambiguous. With 0 bases removed from V and 0 bases from J, the gap between germline ends came to 7 bases. This CDR3 comprises 16 residues. Germline values: CDR1 SGHNT, CDR2 YYREEE (reference sequence). CDR3 protein: CASSLDGYSYNSPLHF. In DNA, the CDR3 is TGTGCCAGCAGCTTGGACGGGTACTCCTATAATTCACCCCTCCACTTT.

This clone was counted between two and nine times. The chain has TRBV7-8 and TRBJ2-5; D unresolved. Trimming shortened V by 5 bases and J by 3 bases, and 4 bases separated the two germline ends. Per germline, CDR1 SGHVS and CDR2 FQNEAQ. The CDR3 totals 11 residues. CDR3 DNA: TGTGCCAGCAGCCCAAAAGAGACCCAGTACTTC. This codes for CASSPKETQYF.

This clone showed up just a few times. The CDR3 reads CASSRSGGATDTQYF. The CDR3 DNA sequence: TGTGCCAGTAGTAGGAGCGGGGGAGCGACAGATACGCAGTATTTT. V and J are TRBV19 and TRBJ2-3; 8 bases line up with TRBD2. CDR1 is LNHDA, CDR2 SQIVND, per germline (reference sequence). J lost 3 bases, V lost 4 bases, and 6 bases had no gene match. The length of the CDR3 is 15 residues.

The chain carries TRBV2 and TRBJ1-2; TRBD1 agrees at 9 bases. The trim removed 4 bases at V and 5 bases at J, leaving 5 bases unmatched. This CDR3 comprises 14 residues. The germline V gene has CDR1 SNHLY and CDR2 FYNNEI. Here the CDR3 DNA reads TGTGCCAGCAGTGGGGACAGGGAGATTTATGGCTACACCTTC. Translation: CASSGDREIYGYTF. Based on the CDR3 plus reference TRBV2 and TRBJ1-2, the full variable domain is EPEVTQTPSHQVTQMGQEVILRCVPISNHLYFYWYRQILGQKVEFLVSFYNNEISEKSEIFDDQFSVERPDGSNFTLKIRSTKLEDSAMYFCASSGDREIYGYTFGSGTRLTVV.

This chain connects TRBV7-9 to TRBJ2-3, with TRBD1 matching 7 bases. The CDR3 is 15 amino acids. V lost 7 bases to trimming and J lost 1 base; unmatched junction nucleotides: 8. The germline gives CDR1 SEHNR, CDR2 FQNEAQ (reference sequence). The CDR3 DNA reads TGTGCCAGCATCCTCAACAGGGGTGGCACAGATACGCAGTATTTT. Its translation: CASILNRGGTDTQYF.

This clone was counted between two and nine times. The chain carries TRBV7-3 and TRBJ1-1; D is perhaps TRBD1 (5 bases). The V gene's germline CDR1 is SGHTA and CDR2 FQGTGA. V was shortened by 7 bases and J by 0 bases, with 9 bases between the two germline ends. The length of the CDR3 is 13 residues. The CDR3 DNA sequence: TGTGCCAGCAAGAGGGGAGTGAACACTGAAGCTTTCTTT. Translated: CASKRGVNTEAFF.

This chain uses TRBV28 with TRBJ1-1; D is uncertain. Trimming cost V 6 bases and J 11 bases, with 22 bases left between them. Germline V gene lookup returns CDR1 MDHEN and CDR2 SYDVKM. CDR3 length: 14 residues. The CDR3 reads CASSTLTAMMKAFF. The CDR3 region has the DNA TGTGCCAGCAGCACTTTGACGGCCATGATGAAGGCTTTCTTT.

The gene calls are TRBV5-4 and TRBJ2-5; D is unclear. Trimming removed 0 bases from V and 4 bases from J, with 13 bases in between. Germline assignment: CDR1 SGHNT and CDR2 YYREEE (reference sequence). The CDR3 has 15 residues. CDR3 sequence (DNA): TGTGCCAGCAGCTTGGCGGTGTTGCCAGCAGAGACCCAGTACTTC. This sequence encodes CASSLAVLPAETQYF.

Turning to this clone: The junction shows a germline mismatch at one end, possibly a read error. The V and J genes are TRBV12-3 or TRBV12-4 and TRBJ2-2; D might be TRBD2 (5 bases). The CDR3 is 13 residues long. DNA for the CDR3: TGTGCCACCCAGGACTTCGCTGCCGGGGAGTTGTTTTTT. Its protein is CATQDFAAGELFF.

This chain uses TRBV30 with TRBJ1-2; no reliable D call. Trimming pared 4 bases from V and 0 bases from J, leaving 9 bases between. The CDR3 length is 13 residues. Germline values: CDR1 GTSNPN, CDR2 SVGIG (reference sequence). CDR3 amino acids: CAWTKEANYGYTF. The DNA for the CDR3 is TGTGCCTGGACGAAAGAAGCTAACTATGGCTACACCTTC.

In its sample, this clone was seen once. The chain carries TRBV6-1 and TRBJ2-2; TRBD2 aligns across 10 bases. The germline CDR1 and CDR2 sequences are MNHNS and SASEGT. This CDR3 contains 17 residues. Trimming removed 0 bases from V and 8 bases from J; junction bases left unmatched: 9. Written as DNA, the CDR3 is TGTGCCAGCAGTGAAGCCGCCAGCGGGGGGGCCAGGGGGGAGCTGTTTTTT. This gives the protein CASSEAASGGARGELFF.

V usage is TRBV28 and J usage is TRBJ2-6; possibly TRBD1 for D (6 bases). The CDR3 consists of 17 residues. The V gene lost 4 bases and the J gene lost 2 bases, with 15 bases spanning the gap. Germline assignment: CDR1 MDHEN and CDR2 SYDVKM. The CDR3 region has the DNA TGTGCCAGCAGTTCGGGCCTCAGGGGAACTGGGGCCAACGTCCTGACTTTC. It translates to CASSSGLRGTGANVLTF.

This chain connects TRBV28 to TRBJ1-2; D gene uncertain. The germline V gene has CDR1 MDHEN and CDR2 SYDVKM. Trimming took off 4 bases at V and 4 bases at J, with 13 bases between the two ends. The CDR3 totals 14 residues. CDR3 DNA: TGTGCCAGCAGTTCCCCCGGGTCCTTCTATGGCTACACCTTC. This gives the protein CASSSPGSFYGYTF.

The chain carries TRBV7-8 and TRBJ2-7; 7 bases map to TRBD2. The ends lost 3 bases at V and 6 bases at J; junction bases unmatched: 5. Germline V lookup: CDR1 SGHVS, CDR2 FQNEAQ. The CDR3 runs to 13 residues. CDR3 region: CASSLGEGREQYF. The CDR3 DNA sequence: TGTGCCAGCAGCTTGGGGGAGGGGCGCGAGCAGTACTTC.

J is TRBJ2-7 and V is TRBV7-2; 8 positions match TRBD2. Trimming at V came to 3 bases and at J to 3 bases, leaving 4 bases not matched to a gene. From germline, CDR1 is SGHTA and CDR2 FQGNSA. This CDR3 has 14 amino acids. This chain's CDR3 is CASSFRRGGYEQYF. DNA for the CDR3: TGTGCCAGCAGCTTTAGACGGGGGGGCTACGAGCAGTACTTC.

The chain joins TRBV3-1 (or the pseudogene TRBV3-2) to TRBJ2-6; possibly TRBD2 for D (5 bases). The CDR3 has 20 residues. V was pared by 0 bases and J by 0 bases, with 18 bases between. Germline CDR1 reads LGHDT; CDR2 reads YNNKEL (reference sequence). The CDR3 nucleotides read TGTGCCAGCAGCCAAGAGAGGACTGACGAAGCAGGCTCTGGGGCCAACGTCCTGACTTTC. It is translated as CASSQERTDEAGSGANVLTF.

The CDR3 loop reads CACAEYEGYTF. In DNA form, the CDR3 reads TGTGCCTGCGCAGAGTATGAGGGCTACACCTTC. This chain connects TRBV30 to TRBJ1-2; D is unresolved. CDR1 GTSNPN and CDR2 SVGIG come from the germline V gene (reference sequence). The CDR3 totals 11 residues. Trimming took 6 bases from V and 8 from J, leaving 13 bases between them.

This clone is a singleton in its sample. CDR3 sequence reads: CASSFGNRAEKLFF. CDR3 DNA sequence: TGTGCCAGCAGCTTTGGGAACAGGGCTGAAAAACTGTTTTTT. The V gene is TRBV7-9, the J gene TRBJ1-4; possibly TRBD1 for D (6 bases). From germline, CDR1 is SEHNR and CDR2 FQNEAQ (reference sequence). V lost 3 bases, J lost 7 bases, and 12 bases lay in between. The CDR3 covers 14 residues.